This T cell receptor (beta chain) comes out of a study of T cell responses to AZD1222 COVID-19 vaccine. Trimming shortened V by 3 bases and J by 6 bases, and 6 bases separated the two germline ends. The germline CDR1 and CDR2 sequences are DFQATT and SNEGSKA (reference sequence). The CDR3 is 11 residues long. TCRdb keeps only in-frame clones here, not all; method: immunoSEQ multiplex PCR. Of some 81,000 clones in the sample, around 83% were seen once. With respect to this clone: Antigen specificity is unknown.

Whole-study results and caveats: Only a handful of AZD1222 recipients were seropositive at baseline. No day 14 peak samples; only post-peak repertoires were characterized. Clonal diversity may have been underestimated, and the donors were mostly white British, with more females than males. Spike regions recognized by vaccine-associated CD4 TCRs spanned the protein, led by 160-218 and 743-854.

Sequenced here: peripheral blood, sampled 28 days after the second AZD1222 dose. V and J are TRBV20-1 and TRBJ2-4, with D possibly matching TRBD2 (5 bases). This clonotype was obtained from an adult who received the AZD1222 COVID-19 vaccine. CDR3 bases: TGCAGTGCTAGCGAGGGAAACATTCAGTACTTC. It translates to CSASEGNIQYF.